Below are 17 T cell receptor beta chains sequenced from a single sample in a study of T cells in Graves' hyperthyroidism and ophthalmopathy. RNA transcripts were the template for amplifying TCR beta CDR3 regions. The HTBI set primed first-round TCR CDR3 RT-PCR. MiXCR, applied by TCRdb to the multiplex PCR reads, yields one record per CDR3 protein. This repertoire shows around 300,000 distinct CDR3 sequences, roughly 13% found once; its top ten account for under 8%. The material sequenced was blood. These receptors all come from a woman in her 40s with Graves' hyperthyroidism.

The CDR3 reads CASRLTGEGNQPQHF. The CDR3 DNA reads as TGTGCCAGCAGGCTGACAGGGGAGGGCAATCAGCCCCAGCATTTT. V is TRBV6-1 and J is TRBJ1-5; 8 bases match TRBD1. The CDR3 covers 15 residues. Germline V gene data show CDR1 as MNHNS and CDR2 as SASEGT. With V trimmed by 6 bases and J by 2 bases, 6 bases remained unmatched.

At least ten counts were recorded for this clonotype. The V gene is TRBV20-1, the J gene TRBJ1-6; 7 bases agree with TRBD1. The CDR3 sequence is 13 residues long. Per the germline V gene, CDR1 is DFQATT and CDR2 is SNEGSKA (reference sequence). V lost 1 base to trimming and J lost 10 bases; unmatched junction nucleotides: 4. The DNA of the CDR3 is TGCAGTGCTAGAGGGGGACAGCCGTCACCCCTCCACTTT. It encodes CSARGGQPSPLHF.

This clonotype was seen a few times. The chain combines TRBV25-1 with TRBJ2-7; 12 nucleotides match TRBD2. CDR3 length: 14 residues. V was clipped by 5 bases and J by 6 bases; unmatched bases: 5. Germline-derived CDR1 and CDR2 are MGHDK and SYGVNS. The CDR3 DNA reads as TGTGCCAGCAGTTCTAGCGGGAGGGAATCCGAGCAGTACTTC. Its translation is CASSSSGRESEQYF.

The rearrangement uses TRBV7-9 and TRBJ2-3; 7 nucleotides line up with TRBD2. The CDR3 loop spans 15 amino acids. Losses at the gene ends were 3 bases for V and 0 bases for J; bases not matched to a gene: 3. In germline, CDR1 is SEHNR, CDR2 FQNEAQ (reference sequence). The CDR3 spells CASSLISGSTDTQYF. The CDR3 coding sequence is TGTGCCAGCAGCTTGATTAGCGGGAGCACAGATACGCAGTATTTT. Complete variable domain (other parts from reference TRBV7-9 and TRBJ2-3): DTGVSQNPRHKITKRGQNVTFRCDPISEHNRLYWYRQTLGQGPEFLTYFQNEAQLEKSRLLSDRFSAERPKGSFSTLEIQRTEQGDSAMYLCASSLISGSTDTQYFGPGTRLTVL.

This clonotype was recorded at least ten times. This chain links TRBV6-1 with TRBJ2-7, with D tentatively TRBD1 or TRBD2 (5 bases each). Germline V gives CDR1 MNHNS, CDR2 SASEGT. The CDR3 is made up of 14 amino acids. Trimming stripped 6 bases from V and 1 base from J, with 13 bases between. CDR3: CASRPPGRSYEQYF. The DNA of the CDR3 is TGTGCCAGCAGACCACCGGGACGGTCCTACGAGCAGTACTTC.

This clonotype was seen ten or more times. The rearrangement uses TRBV7-2 and TRBJ2-3; the D is unclear. This CDR3 is 13 amino acids long. Per the germline V gene, CDR1 is SGHTA and CDR2 is FQGNSA. The V end was cut by 1 base, the J end by 4 bases, with 6 bases between. CDR3 protein: CASSLVASDTQYF. In DNA form, the CDR3 reads TGTGCCAGCAGCTTAGTTGCTTCAGATACGCAGTATTTT.

About this clonotype: A much larger clone sits a single nucleotide away, making a read error possible. The chain is built from TRBV30 and TRBJ1-5, with 7 positions matching TRBD1. CDR3 length: 13 amino acids. CDR1 and CDR2 from the germline V gene are GTSNPN and SVGIG (reference sequence). The CDR3 DNA follows: TGTGCCCGGAGTAGGGGGCCCAATCAGCCCCAGCATTTT. Translating gives CARSRGPNQPQHF.

The sample holds many counts of this clonotype. The chain uses TRBV12-3 or TRBV12-4 and TRBJ2-7; 9 nucleotides line up with TRBD2. The CDR3 extends over 14 amino acids. The V gene end was trimmed by 6 bases and the J gene end by 6 bases; junction bases not matched to a gene: 9. CDR3 nucleotides: TGTGCCAGCAGAGCAGCGGGAGGTGCTAGCGAGCAGTACTTC. It translates to CASRAAGGASEQYF.

This clonotype occurred many times. The genes are TRBV5-1 and TRBJ2-7; 7 nucleotides agree with TRBD1. V lost 3 bases and J lost 3; bases outside the gene matches: 6. The CDR3 is 14 amino acids. In germline, CDR1 is SGHRS, CDR2 YFSETQ. The CDR3 sequence: CASSSGQIFYEQYF. For the CDR3, the DNA is TGCGCCAGCAGCTCGGGACAGATTTTCTACGAGCAGTACTTC. Full variable domain (remainder filled in from reference TRBV5-1 and TRBJ2-7): KAGVTQTPRYLIKTRGQQVTLSCSPISGHRSVSWYQQTPGQGLQFLFEYFSETQRNKGNFPGRFSGRQFSNSRSEMNVSTLELGDSALYLCASSSGQIFYEQYFGPGTRLTVT.

The rearrangement joins TRBV13 to TRBJ2-7; maybe TRBD2 (9 bases). The CDR3 extends over 18 amino acids. The ends were cut back, 5 bases at V and 3 bases at J, with 26 bases in the middle. CDR1 and CDR2 from the germline V gene are PRHDT and FYEKMQ (reference sequence). CDR3 nucleotide sequence: TGTGCCAGCAGCCCCTCGGACAGGGTAGCGGGAGCAAACTACGAGCAGTACTTC. Its protein is CASSPSDRVAGANYEQYF.

In this sample, this clonotype turned up a few times. The rearrangement joins TRBV18 to TRBJ1-1; D is possibly TRBD1 (5 bases). The CDR3 totals 15 residues. Germline values: CDR1 KGHSH, CDR2 LQKENI. The ends were cut back, 3 bases at V and 1 base at J, with 12 bases in the middle. CDR3 DNA sequence: TGTGCCAGCTCACCGCCCGCTGGGGGGAACACTGAAGCTTTCTTT. This sequence encodes CASSPPAGGNTEAFF.

The chain has TRBV28 and TRBJ2-3; D gene ambiguous. The germline gives CDR1 MDHEN, CDR2 SYDVKM. CDR3 length equals 14 residues. V gave up 5 bases and J gave up 0 bases, with 9 bases separating them. The CDR3 spells CASSPPQSTDTQYF. The DNA for the CDR3 is TGTGCCAGCAGTCCCCCCCAAAGCACAGATACGCAGTATTTT.

This clonotype was found a few times. The chain joins TRBV24-1 to TRBJ2-7; the D gene is possibly TRBD2 (5 bases). CDR1 is KGHDR and CDR2 is SFDVKD in the germline V gene. This CDR3 is 16 amino acids long. Trimming removed 3 bases from V and 6 bases from J, with 20 bases in between. This CDR3 is CATSDTRSGSDFEQYF. The DNA for the CDR3 is TGTGCCACCAGTGATACGCGGAGCGGCTCGGACTTCGAGCAGTACTTC.

This clonotype was seen a few times. The chain couples TRBV29-1 to TRBJ2-7, with 12 positions matching TRBD2. This CDR3 region has 14 residues. V lost 2 bases to trimming and J lost 6 bases; unmatched junction nucleotides: 5. Germline-derived CDR1 and CDR2 are SQVTM and ANQGSEA. Here the CDR3 reads CSVETASGRGEQYF. The DNA for the CDR3 is TGCAGCGTTGAAACCGCTAGCGGGAGGGGCGAGCAGTACTTC.

In this sample, this clonotype turned up a few times. The rearrangement links TRBV29-1 to TRBJ2-2; D uncertain. Trimming took off 7 bases at V and 0 bases at J, with 15 bases between the two ends. CDR1 SQVTM and CDR2 ANQGSEA come from the germline V gene. This CDR3 has 15 amino acids. CDR3 bases: TGCAGCGCCCTAATGGACCAAACGAACACCGGGGAGCTGTTTTTT. It specifies CSALMDQTNTGELFF.

The chain is built from TRBV7-9 and TRBJ1-1; no clear D. V was shortened by 7 bases and J by 3 bases, with 12 bases between the two germline ends. The CDR3 consists of 13 residues. CDR1 and CDR2 (germline): SEHNR, FQNEAQ (reference sequence). CDR3 DNA: TGTGCCAGCATCCAAAGTGGAGACACTGAAGCTTTCTTT. Protein product: CASIQSGDTEAFF.

There are many counts of this clonotype. The V and J genes are TRBV29-1 and TRBJ2-3; no clear D. Germline V gene data show CDR1 as SQVTM and CDR2 as ANQGSEA. Trimming stripped 7 bases from V and 3 bases from J, with 14 bases between. The CDR3 sequence is 13 residues long. The CDR3 reads CSARWIVTDTQYF. CDR3 bases: TGCAGCGCTCGCTGGATCGTAACAGATACGCAGTATTTT.